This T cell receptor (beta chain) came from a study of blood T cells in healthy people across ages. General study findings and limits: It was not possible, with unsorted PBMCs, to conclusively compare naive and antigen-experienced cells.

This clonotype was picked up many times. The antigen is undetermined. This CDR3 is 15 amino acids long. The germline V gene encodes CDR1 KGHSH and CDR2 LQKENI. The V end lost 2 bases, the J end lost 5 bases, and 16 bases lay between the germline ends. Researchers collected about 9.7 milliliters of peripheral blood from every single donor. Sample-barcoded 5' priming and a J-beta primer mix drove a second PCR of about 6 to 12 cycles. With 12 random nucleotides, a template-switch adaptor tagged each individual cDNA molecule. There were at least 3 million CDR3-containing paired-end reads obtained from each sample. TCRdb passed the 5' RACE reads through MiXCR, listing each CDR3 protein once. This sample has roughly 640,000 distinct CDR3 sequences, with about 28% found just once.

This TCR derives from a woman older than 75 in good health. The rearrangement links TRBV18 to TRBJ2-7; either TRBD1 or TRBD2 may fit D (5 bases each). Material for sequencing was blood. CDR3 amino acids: CASSPTGTLSHEQYF. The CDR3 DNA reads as TGTGCCAGCTCACCAACCGGGACCCTCTCTCACGAGCAGTACTTC. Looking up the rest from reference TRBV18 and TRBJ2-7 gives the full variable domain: NAGVMQNPRHLVRRRGQEARLRCSPMKGHSHVYWYRQLPEEGLKFMVYLQKENIIDESGMPKERFSAEFPKEGPSILRIQQVVRGDSAAYFCASSPTGTLSHEQYFGPGTRLTVT.